This T cell receptor (beta chain) was captured by sequencing in a study of glioma-infiltrating T cells after dendritic cell vaccination. The wider study: Autologous tumor lysate-pulsed dendritic cell vaccination was given between the early 2000s and the early 2010s. Study-level points and caveats: No direct clonality-survival link was found; a diverse polyclonal response may matter.

A word on this clone: The antigen is undetermined.

Measured with immunoSEQ multiplex PCR; TCRdb has only the in-frame clones, and not every one. The table records around 97,000 clones, roughly four fifths of them present only once. CDR1 and CDR2 from the germline V gene are SEHNR and FQNEAQ (reference sequence). This CDR3 spans 16 amino acids. Trimming at V came to 5 bases and at J to 4 bases, leaving 13 bases not matched to a gene. Sequenced material: blood, taken before dendritic cell vaccination. V is TRBV7-9 and J is TRBJ2-5, with TRBD1 matching over 7 bases. This TCR was sampled from a human donor with glioblastoma. CDR3 DNA: TGTGCCAGCAGCCCCCTGTTTAACAGGGGAAGAGAGACCCAGTACTTC. It encodes CASSPLFNRGRETQYF. Full variable domain (outside the CDR3, taken from reference TRBV7-9 and TRBJ2-5): DTGVSQNPRHKITKRGQNVTFRCDPISEHNRLYWYRQTLGQGPEFLTYFQNEAQLEKSRLLSDRFSAERPKGSFSTLEIQRTEQGDSAMYLCASSPLFNRGRETQYFGPGTRLLVL.